Ten or more counts support the clone carrying this T cell receptor beta chain. The source of the sample is a study of T-cell reconstitution after alpha-beta-depleted transplantation in children. Researchers prepared the TCRbeta library using unique molecular identifiers, the study reports. TCRdb passed the PCR reads through MiXCR, listing each CDR3 protein once. Among 350,000 to 450,000 distinct CDR3 sequences listed, roughly 14% were seen once. The TCR comes from a human donor who donated a stem cell graft to a child with Fanconi anemia. The source was PBMCs, collected from the stem cell graft.

The CDR3 region is CASSPPLRPSYEQYF. In DNA form, the CDR3 reads TGTGCCAGCAGCCCCCCCTTGAGACCGTCCTACGAGCAGTACTTC. The gene calls are TRBV11-1 and TRBJ2-7, with D unresolved. Between the trimmed V and J ends, which lost 5 bases and 1 base, there was a span of 15 bases. CDR1 and CDR2 from the germline V gene are SGHAT and FQDESV (reference sequence). The length of the CDR3 is 15 residues.